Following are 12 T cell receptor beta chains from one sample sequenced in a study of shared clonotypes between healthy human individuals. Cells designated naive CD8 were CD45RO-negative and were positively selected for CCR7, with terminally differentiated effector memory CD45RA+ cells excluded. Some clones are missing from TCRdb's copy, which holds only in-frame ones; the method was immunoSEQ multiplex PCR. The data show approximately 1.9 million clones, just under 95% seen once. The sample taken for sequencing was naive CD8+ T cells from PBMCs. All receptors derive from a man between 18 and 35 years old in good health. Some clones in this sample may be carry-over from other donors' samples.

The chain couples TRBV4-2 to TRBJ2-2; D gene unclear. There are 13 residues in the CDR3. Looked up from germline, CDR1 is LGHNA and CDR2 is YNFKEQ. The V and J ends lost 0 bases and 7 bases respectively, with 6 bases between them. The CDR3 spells CASSQEGFGELFF. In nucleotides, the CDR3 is TGTGCCAGCAGCCAAGAAGGATTCGGGGAGCTGTTTTTT.

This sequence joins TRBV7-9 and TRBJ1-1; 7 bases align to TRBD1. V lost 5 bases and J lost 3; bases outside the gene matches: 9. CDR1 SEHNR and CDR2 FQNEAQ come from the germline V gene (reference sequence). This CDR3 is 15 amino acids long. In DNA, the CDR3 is TGTGCCAGCAGCGCAGCGGTCAGGGGGGACACTGAAGCTTTCTTT. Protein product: CASSAAVRGDTEAFF.

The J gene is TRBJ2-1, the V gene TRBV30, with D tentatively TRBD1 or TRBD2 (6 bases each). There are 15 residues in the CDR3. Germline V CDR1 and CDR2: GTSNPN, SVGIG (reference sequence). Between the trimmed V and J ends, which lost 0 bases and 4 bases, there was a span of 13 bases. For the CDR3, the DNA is TGTGCCTGGAGTGTTACGGGGGCCGCTTACAATGAGCAGTTCTTC. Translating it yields CAWSVTGAAYNEQFF.

The CDR3 region has the DNA TGTGCCATCAGTGAGGACCGTTTCGGGGGGGCTTTCGAGCAGTACTTC. This translates into CAISEDRFGGAFEQYF. This rearrangement joins TRBV10-3 to TRBJ2-7; 8 bases line up with TRBD2. Germline CDR1 is ENHRY and CDR2 is SYGVKD. V gave up 2 bases and J gave up 6 bases; unmatched junction bases: 12. CDR3 size: 16 residues.

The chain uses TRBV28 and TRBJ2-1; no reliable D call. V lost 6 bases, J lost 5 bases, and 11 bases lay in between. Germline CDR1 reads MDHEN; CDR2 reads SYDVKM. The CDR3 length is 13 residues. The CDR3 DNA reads TGTGCCAGCAGGCCGACGTCGGACAATGAGCAGTTCTTC. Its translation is CASRPTSDNEQFF.

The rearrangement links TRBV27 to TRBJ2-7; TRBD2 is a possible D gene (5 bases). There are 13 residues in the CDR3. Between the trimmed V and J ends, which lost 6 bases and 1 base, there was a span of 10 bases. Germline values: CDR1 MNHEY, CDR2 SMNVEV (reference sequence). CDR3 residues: CASRHTGSYEQYF. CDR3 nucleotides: TGTGCCAGCAGACATACGGGATCCTACGAGCAGTACTTC.

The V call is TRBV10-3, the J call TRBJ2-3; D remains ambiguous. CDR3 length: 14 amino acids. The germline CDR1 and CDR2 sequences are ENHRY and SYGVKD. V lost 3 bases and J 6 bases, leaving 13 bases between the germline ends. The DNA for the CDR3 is TGTGCCATCAGTGATATCCCATTCGAGGATACGCAGTATTTT. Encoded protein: CAISDIPFEDTQYF.

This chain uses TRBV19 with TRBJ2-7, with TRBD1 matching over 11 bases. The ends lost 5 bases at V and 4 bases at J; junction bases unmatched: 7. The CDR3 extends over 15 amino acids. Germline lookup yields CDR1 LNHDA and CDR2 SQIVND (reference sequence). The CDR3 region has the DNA TGTGCCAGTAGTCCCCGGACAGGGGGCGGTTACGAGCAGTACTTC. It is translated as CASSPRTGGGYEQYF. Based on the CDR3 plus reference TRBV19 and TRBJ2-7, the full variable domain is DGGITQSPKYLFRKEGQNVTLSCEQNLNHDAMYWYRQDPGQGLRLIYYSQIVNDFQKGDIAEGYSVSREKKESFPLTVTSAQKNPTAFYLCASSPRTGGGYEQYFGPGTRLTVT.

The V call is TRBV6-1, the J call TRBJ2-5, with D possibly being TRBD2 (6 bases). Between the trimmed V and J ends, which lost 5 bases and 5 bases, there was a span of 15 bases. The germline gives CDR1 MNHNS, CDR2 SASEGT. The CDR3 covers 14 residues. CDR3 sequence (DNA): TGTGCCAGCAGTTCCCGGAGGGCGGGGGAGACCCAGTACTTC. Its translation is CASSSRRAGETQYF.

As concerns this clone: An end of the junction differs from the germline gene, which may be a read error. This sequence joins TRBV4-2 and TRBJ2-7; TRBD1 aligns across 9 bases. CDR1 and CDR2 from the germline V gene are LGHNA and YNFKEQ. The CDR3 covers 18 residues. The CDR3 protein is CVSSQDSSGTGPSYEQYF. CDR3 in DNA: TGTGTCAGCAGCCAAGATAGTTCCGGGACAGGGCCCTCCTACGAGCAGTACTTC.

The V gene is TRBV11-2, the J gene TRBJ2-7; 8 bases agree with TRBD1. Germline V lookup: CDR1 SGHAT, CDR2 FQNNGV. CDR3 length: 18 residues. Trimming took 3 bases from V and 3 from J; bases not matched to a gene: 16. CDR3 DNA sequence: TGTGCCAGCAGCTTGGGGATGGGACAGGTTTTTATTTACTACGAGCAGTACTTC. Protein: CASSLGMGQVFIYYEQYF.

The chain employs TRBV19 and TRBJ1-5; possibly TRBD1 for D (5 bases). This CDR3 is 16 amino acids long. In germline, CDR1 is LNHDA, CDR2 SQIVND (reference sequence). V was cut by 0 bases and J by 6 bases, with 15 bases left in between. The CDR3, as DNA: TGTGCCAGTAGTATAGATAAGGGGATAGCGGTTCAGCCCCAGCATTTT. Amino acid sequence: CASSIDKGIAVQPQHF.